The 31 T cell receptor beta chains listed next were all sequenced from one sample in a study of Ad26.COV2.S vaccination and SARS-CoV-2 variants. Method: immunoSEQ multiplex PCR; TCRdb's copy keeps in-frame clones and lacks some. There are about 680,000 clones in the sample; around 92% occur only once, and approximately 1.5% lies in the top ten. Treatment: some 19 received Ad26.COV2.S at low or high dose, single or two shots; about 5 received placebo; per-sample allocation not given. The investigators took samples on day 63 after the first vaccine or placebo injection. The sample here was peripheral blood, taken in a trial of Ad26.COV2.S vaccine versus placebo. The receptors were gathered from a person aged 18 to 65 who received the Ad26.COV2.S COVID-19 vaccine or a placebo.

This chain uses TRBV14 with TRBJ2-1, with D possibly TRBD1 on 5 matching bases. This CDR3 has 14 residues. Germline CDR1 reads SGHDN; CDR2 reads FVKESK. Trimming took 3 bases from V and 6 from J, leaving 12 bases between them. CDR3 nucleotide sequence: TGTGCCAGCAGCCACAGGGTAGAAAGCAATGAGCAGTTCTTC. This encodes CASSHRVESNEQFF. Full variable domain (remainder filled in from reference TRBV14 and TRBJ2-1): EAGVTQFPSHSVIEKGQTVTLRCDPISGHDNLYWYRRVMGKEIKFLLHFVKESKQDESGMPNNRFLAERTGGTYSTLKVQPAELEDSGVYFCASSHRVESNEQFFGPGTRLTVL.

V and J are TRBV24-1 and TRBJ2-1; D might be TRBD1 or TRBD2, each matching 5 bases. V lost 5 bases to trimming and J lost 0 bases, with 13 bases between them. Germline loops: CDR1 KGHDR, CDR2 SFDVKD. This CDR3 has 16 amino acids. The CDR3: CATSASGTISYNEQFF. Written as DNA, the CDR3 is TGTGCCACCAGTGCGTCCGGGACGATCTCCTACAATGAGCAGTTCTTC.

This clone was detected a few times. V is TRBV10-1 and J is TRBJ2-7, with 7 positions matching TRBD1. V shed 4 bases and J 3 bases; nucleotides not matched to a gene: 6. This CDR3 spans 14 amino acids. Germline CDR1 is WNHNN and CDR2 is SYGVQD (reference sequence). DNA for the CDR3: TGCGCCAGCAGTGCCGGGACAGTAGGCTACGAGCAGTACTTC. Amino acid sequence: CASSAGTVGYEQYF.

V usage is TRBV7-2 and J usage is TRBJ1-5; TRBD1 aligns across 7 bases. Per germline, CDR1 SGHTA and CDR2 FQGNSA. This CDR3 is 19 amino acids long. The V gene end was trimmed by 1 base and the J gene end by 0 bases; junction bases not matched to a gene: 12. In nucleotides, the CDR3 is TGTGCCAGCAGCTTAGAAAATTGGCAGGGGGTCCATAGCAATCAGCCCCAGCATTTT. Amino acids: CASSLENWQGVHSNQPQHF.

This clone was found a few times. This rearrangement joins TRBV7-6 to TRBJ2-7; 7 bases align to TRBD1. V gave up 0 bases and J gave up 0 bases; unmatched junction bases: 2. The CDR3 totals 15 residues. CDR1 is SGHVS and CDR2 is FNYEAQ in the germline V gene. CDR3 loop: CASSLAGQASYEQYF. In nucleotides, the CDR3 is TGTGCCAGCAGCTTAGCAGGACAGGCCTCCTACGAGCAGTACTTC.

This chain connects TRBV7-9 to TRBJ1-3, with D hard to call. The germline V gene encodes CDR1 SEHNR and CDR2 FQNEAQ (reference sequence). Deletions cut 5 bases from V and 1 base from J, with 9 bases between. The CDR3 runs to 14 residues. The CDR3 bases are TGTGCCAGCAGCCGAATACCGTCTGGAAACACCATATATTTT. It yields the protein CASSRIPSGNTIYF. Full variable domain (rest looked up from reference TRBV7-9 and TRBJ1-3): DTGVSQNPRHKITKRGQNVTFRCDPISEHNRLYWYRQTLGQGPEFLTYFQNEAQLEKSRLLSDRFSAERPKGSFSTLEIQRTEQGDSAMYLCASSRIPSGNTIYFGEGSWLTVV.

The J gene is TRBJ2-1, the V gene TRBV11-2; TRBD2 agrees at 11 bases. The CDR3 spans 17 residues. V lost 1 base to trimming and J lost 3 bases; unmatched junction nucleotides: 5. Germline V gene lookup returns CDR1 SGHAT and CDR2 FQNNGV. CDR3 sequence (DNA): TGTGCCAGCAGCTTAGGGATCGGGACTAGCGGCTACAATGAGCAGTTCTTC. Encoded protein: CASSLGIGTSGYNEQFF.

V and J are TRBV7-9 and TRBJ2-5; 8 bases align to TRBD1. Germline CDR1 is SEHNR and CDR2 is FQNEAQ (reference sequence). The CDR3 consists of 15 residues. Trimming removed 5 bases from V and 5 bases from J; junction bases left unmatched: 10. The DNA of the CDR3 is TGTGCCAGCAGCACCCGACAGGGGACGGTTGAGACCCAGTACTTC. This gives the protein CASSTRQGTVETQYF.

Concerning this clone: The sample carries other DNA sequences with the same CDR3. CDR3 nucleotide sequence: TGTGCCAGCAGTTACTCCCGGAGCAATCAGCCCCAGCATTTT. It encodes CASSYSRSNQPQHF. This chain connects TRBV6-5 to TRBJ1-5; D gene ambiguous. CDR1 is MNHEY, CDR2 SVGAGI, per germline. This CDR3 is built from 14 residues. V was shortened by 0 bases and J by 1 base, with 4 bases between the two germline ends.

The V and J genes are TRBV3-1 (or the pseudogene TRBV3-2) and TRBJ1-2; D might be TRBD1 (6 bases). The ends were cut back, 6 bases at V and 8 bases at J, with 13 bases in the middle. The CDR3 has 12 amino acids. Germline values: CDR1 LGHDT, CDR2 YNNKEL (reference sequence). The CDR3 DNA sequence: TGTGCCAGCAGTACCTACGGACAGGGCTACACCTTC. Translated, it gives CASSTYGQGYTF.

CDR3 DNA: TGTGCCAGCAGGGAAGACAGGGGGGCCGGGGCAGCTTTCTTT. It codes for CASREDRGAGAAFF. The chain couples TRBV25-1 to TRBJ1-1; 9 bases are shared with TRBD1. The CDR3 loop spans 14 amino acids. V lost 6 bases and J lost 10; bases outside the gene matches: 12. CDR1 is MGHDK and CDR2 is SYGVNS in the germline V gene.

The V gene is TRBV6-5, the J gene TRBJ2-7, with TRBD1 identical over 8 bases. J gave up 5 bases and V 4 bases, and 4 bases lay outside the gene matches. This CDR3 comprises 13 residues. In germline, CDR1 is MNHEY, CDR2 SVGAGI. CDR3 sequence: CASSLGRGHEQYF. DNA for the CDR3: TGTGCCAGCAGTTTAGGCAGGGGGCACGAGCAGTACTTC.

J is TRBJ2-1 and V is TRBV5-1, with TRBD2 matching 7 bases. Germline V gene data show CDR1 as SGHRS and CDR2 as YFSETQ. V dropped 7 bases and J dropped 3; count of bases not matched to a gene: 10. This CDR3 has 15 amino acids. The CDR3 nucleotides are TGCGCCAGCCTATTTAGGGAGGGCGGCTACAATGAGCAGTTCTTC. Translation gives CASLFREGGYNEQFF. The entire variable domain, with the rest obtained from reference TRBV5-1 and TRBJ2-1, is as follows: KAGVTQTPRYLIKTRGQQVTLSCSPISGHRSVSWYQQTPGQGLQFLFEYFSETQRNKGNFPGRFSGRQFSNSRSEMNVSTLELGDSALYLCASLFREGGYNEQFFGPGTRLTVL.

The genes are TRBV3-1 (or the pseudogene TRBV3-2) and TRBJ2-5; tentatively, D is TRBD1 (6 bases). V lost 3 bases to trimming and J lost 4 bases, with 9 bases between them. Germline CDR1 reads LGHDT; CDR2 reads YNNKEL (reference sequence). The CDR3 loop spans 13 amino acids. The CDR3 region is CASSQTGGETQYF. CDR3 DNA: TGTGCCAGCAGCCAGACAGGAGGAGAGACCCAGTACTTC.

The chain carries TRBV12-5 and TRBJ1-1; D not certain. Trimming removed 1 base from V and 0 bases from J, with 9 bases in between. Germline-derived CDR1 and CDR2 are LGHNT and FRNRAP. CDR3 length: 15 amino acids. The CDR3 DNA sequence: TGTGCTAGTGGTTTGGGGCCGGATCTGAACACTGAAGCTTTCTTT. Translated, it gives CASGLGPDLNTEAFF.

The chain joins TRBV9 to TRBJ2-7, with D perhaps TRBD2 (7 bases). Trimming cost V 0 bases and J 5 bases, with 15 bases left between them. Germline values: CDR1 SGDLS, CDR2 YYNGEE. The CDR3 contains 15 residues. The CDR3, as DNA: TGTGCCAGCAGCGTAGCGGGGGGCCCTTTTGACGAGCAGTACTTC. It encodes CASSVAGGPFDEQYF.

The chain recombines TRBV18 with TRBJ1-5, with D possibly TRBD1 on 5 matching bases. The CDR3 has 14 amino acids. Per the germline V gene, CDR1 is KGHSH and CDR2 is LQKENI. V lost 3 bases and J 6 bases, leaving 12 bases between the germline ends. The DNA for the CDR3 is TGTGCCAGCTCACCGGGGACCTCGGGTCAGCCCCAGCATTTT. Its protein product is CASSPGTSGQPQHF.

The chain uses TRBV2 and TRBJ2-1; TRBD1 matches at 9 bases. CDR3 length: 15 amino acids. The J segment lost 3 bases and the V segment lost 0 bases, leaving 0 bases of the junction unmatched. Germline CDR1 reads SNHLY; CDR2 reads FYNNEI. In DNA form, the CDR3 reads TGTGCCAGCAGTGAAGCGGGACAGGGCTACAATGAGCAGTTCTTC. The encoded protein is CASSEAGQGYNEQFF.

CDR3 region: CASSFRTSGSGTDTQYF. The CDR3 bases are TGTGCCAGCAGCTTCAGGACTAGCGGGAGCGGCACAGATACGCAGTATTTT. V usage is TRBV7-2 and J usage is TRBJ2-3, with 13 bases aligning to TRBD2. The length of the CDR3 is 17 residues. The germline V gene has CDR1 SGHTA and CDR2 FQGNSA. Losses at the gene ends were 3 bases for V and 1 base for J; bases not matched to a gene: 4.

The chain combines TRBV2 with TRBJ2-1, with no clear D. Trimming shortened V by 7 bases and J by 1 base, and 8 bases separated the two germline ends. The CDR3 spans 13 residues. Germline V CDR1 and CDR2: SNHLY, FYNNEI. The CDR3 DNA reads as TGTGCCAGCAAAAGGGAATCCTACAATGAGCAGTTCTTC. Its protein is CASKRESYNEQFF.

CDR3 nucleotide sequence: TGTGCCACGGGACTAGCGGGGCTCACCACAGATACGCAGTATTTT. It translates to CATGLAGLTTDTQYF. This sequence joins TRBV15 and TRBJ2-3; 13 positions match TRBD2. This CDR3 region has 15 residues. The germline gives CDR1 LNHNV, CDR2 YYDKDF (reference sequence). The trim removed 9 bases at V and 2 bases at J, leaving 5 bases unmatched.

CDR3 DNA sequence: TGTGCCAGTAGTGCCCCACTAGCGGGGTTTTACAATGAGCAGTTCTTC. It yields the protein CASSAPLAGFYNEQFF. The V and J genes are TRBV19 and TRBJ2-1; 10 bases map to TRBD2. V trimming: 5 bases; J trimming: 4 bases; junction bases outside the gene matches: 8. Germline values: CDR1 LNHDA, CDR2 SQIVND (reference sequence). The CDR3 consists of 16 residues.

This CDR3 reads CASSLQDGDEKLFF. Written as DNA, the CDR3 is TGTGCCAGCTCACTTCAGGACGGAGATGAAAAACTGTTTTTT. V usage is TRBV18 and J usage is TRBJ1-4; D remains ambiguous. V was pared by 4 bases and J by 6 bases, with 12 bases between. CDR1 KGHSH and CDR2 LQKENI come from the germline V gene. There are 14 residues in the CDR3. Drawing the rest from reference TRBV18 and TRBJ1-4, the complete variable domain is NAGVMQNPRHLVRRRGQEARLRCSPMKGHSHVYWYRQLPEEGLKFMVYLQKENIIDESGMPKERFSAEFPKEGPSILRIQQVVRGDSAAYFCASSLQDGDEKLFFGSGTQLSVL.

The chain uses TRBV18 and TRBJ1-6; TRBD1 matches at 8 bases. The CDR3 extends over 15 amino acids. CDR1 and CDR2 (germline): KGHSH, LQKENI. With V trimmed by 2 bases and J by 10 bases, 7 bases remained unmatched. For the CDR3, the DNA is TGTGCCAGCTCACCAAACGACAGGGGCTCATCACCCCTCCACTTT. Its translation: CASSPNDRGSSPLHF.

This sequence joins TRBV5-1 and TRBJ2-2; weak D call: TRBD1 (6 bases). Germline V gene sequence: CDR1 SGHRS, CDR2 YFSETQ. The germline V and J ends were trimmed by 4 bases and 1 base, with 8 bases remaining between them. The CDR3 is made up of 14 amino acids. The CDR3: CASSGGQNTGELFF. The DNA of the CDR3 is TGCGCCAGCAGCGGGGGACAGAACACCGGGGAGCTGTTTTTT.

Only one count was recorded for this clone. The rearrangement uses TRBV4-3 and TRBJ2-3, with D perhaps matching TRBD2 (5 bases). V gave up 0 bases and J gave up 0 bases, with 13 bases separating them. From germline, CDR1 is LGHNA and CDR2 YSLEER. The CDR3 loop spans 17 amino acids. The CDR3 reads CASSQESRAASTDTQYF. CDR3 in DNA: TGCGCCAGCAGCCAAGAGTCGAGAGCGGCGAGCACAGATACGCAGTATTTT.

The CDR3 is CASGSNQPQHF. The CDR3 DNA is TGTGCCAGCGGAAGCAATCAGCCCCAGCATTTT. The chain is built from TRBV6-6 and TRBJ1-5; no definite D call. Germline loops: CDR1 MNHNY, CDR2 SVGAGI (reference sequence). The CDR3 has 11 residues. The V and J ends lost 8 bases and 1 base respectively, with 3 bases between them.

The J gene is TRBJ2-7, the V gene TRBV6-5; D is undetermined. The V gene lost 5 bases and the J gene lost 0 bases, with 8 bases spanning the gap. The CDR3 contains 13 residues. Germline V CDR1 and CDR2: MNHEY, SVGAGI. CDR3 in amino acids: CASSPTPSYEQYF. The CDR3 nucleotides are TGTGCCAGCAGTCCCACCCCCTCCTACGAGCAGTACTTC.

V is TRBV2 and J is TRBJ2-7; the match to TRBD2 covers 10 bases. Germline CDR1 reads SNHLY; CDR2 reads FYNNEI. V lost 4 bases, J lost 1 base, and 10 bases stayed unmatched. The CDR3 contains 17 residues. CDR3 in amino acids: CASSAPTHSGGSYEQYF. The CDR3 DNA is TGTGCCAGCAGTGCCCCGACTCATAGCGGGGGGTCCTACGAGCAGTACTTC.

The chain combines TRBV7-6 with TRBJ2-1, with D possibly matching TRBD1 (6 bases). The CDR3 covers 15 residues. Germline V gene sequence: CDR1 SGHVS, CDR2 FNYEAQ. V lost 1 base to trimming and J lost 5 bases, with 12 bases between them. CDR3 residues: CASSLGAQGHNEQFF. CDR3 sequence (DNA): TGTGCCAGCAGCTTAGGGGCACAGGGCCACAATGAGCAGTTCTTC.

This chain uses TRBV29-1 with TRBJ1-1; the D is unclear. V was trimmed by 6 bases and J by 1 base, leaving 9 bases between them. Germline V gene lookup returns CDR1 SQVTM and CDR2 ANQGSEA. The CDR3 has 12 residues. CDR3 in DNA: TGCAGCGTGAGAAGTGCGAACACTGAAGCTTTCTTT. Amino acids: CSVRSANTEAFF.